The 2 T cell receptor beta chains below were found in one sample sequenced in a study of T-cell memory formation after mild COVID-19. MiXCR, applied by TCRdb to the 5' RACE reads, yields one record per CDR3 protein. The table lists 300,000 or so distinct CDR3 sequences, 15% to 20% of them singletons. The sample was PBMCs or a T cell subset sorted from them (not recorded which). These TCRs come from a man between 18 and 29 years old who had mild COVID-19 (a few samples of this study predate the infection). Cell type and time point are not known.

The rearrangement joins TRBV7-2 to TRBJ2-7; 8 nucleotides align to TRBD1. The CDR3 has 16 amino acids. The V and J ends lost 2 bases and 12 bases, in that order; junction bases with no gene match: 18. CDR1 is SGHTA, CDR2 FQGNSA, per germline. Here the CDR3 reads CASSLTFGTGEPRRYF. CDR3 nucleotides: TGTGCCAGCAGCTTAACCTTTGGGACAGGCGAACCGAGGCGGTACTTC.

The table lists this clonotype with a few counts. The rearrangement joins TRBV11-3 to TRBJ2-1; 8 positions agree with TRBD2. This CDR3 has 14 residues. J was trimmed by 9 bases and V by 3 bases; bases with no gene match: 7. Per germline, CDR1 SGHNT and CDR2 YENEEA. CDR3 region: CASSFGSGAGEQFF. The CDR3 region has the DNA TGTGCCAGCAGCTTCGGTAGCGGGGCAGGTGAGCAGTTCTTC.